This record covers a single TCR beta chain. The data were obtained in a study of ipilimumab plus nivolumab after autologous stem cell transplantation. Background on the study: Median doses per patient: a few ipilimumab, under ten nivolumab.

Produced via immunoSEQ multiplex PCR; TCRdb's table is partial and in-frame only. Here the sample spans 10,000 or so clones, just under 80% being singletons. Trimming removed 2 bases at V and 5 bases at J, with 18 bases between. From germline, CDR1 is LNHNV and CDR2 YYDKDF (reference sequence). CDR3 length equals 16 residues. V and J are TRBV15 and TRBJ1-2; a possible D gene is TRBD1 (5 bases). Sequencing used PBMCs, obtained in a trial of ipilimumab plus nivolumab as post-transplant consolidation. The sequence derives from a male donor with diffuse large B-cell lymphoma. CDR3 nucleotides: TGTGCCACCAGCAGATCTGGACATTCGTTCTTATATGGCTACACCTTC. Amino acids: CATSRSGHSFLYGYTF.